This T cell receptor beta chain was identified in a study of cytomegalovirus exposure and HLA in healthy donors. Study conclusions and caveats: Most TCR sequences were rare, but some public TCRs occurred in many donors.

Per the germline V gene, CDR1 is SGHTA and CDR2 is FQGTGA. J lost 7 bases, V lost 4 bases, and 6 bases had no gene match. The CDR3 has 14 residues. Amplification used 60 Vbeta primers and 13 Jbeta primers. Assay: immunoSEQ multiplex PCR; the TCRdb copy retains only in-frame clones and omits some. The repertoire consists of some 180,000 clones, with approximately 77% occurring once and the leading ten covering 3.4%. Regarding this clone: The antigen remains unidentified.

Input material: PBMCs. The receptor was isolated from a man aged 40-50 years in good health and CMV-seropositive. The chain links TRBV7-3 to TRBJ1-2, with 10 nucleotides matching TRBD1. The CDR3 protein is CASSSGQGEGGYTF. For the CDR3, the DNA is TGTGCCAGCAGCTCCGGACAGGGGGAGGGTGGCTACACCTTC.